This T cell receptor (beta chain) was sequenced during a study of human T cells and chemical hapten exposure. This clonotype was counted many times. Its antigen remains unknown. TCRdb recomputed calls from the RACE reads with MiXCR, one row per CDR3 protein. The sample lists fewer than 150,000 distinct CDR3 sequences, about an eighth occurring once. The study, taken as a whole, reports: High-frequency TCRs, those above 1 in 1000, stayed the same after DPC sensitization.

Germline-derived CDR1 and CDR2 are MNHEY and SMNVEV (reference sequence). V lost 5 bases, J lost 0 bases, and 8 bases stayed unmatched. There are 16 residues in the CDR3. Time point in this sample: patch test 2, 6 weeks after DPC sensitization. Treatment in this sample: therapeutic diphenylcyclopropenone sensitization with weekly scalp DPC. The chain joins TRBV27 to TRBJ2-3; 7 nucleotides match TRBD2. This sequence originates from a woman aged 50 to 65 with alopecia areata. Some clones in this sample may be carry-over from other donors' samples. The sequences come from whole blood, collected in connection with sensitization to the hapten diphenylcyclopropenone (DPC). The DNA of the CDR3 is TGTGCCAGCAGTACCCCTAGCGGCGCTAGCACAGATACGCAGTATTTT. It yields the protein CASSTPSGASTDTQYF.